This is a list of T cell receptor beta chains from one sample in a study of vaccination and CD4 T cells after COVID-19. Antigens of these TCRs are unknown. MiXCR, applied by TCRdb to the PCR reads, yields one record per CDR3 protein. Among roughly 9,800 distinct CDR3 sequences listed, under 70% were seen once. The material sequenced was CD4+ T cells from blood, cultured in vitro. The receptors stem from a human donor who had recovered from COVID-19. The CDR3 runs from the conserved cysteine through the conserved F or W. D genes are given only for firm matches. Not every row has a clone size; where given, it reads once, few, many or a size class.

TRBD1	few	TRBJ2-5	TRBV24-1	CATSDPGTGQETQYF	TGTGCCACCAGTGACCCCGGGACAGGCCAAGAGACCCAGTACTTC
.	.	TRBJ1-6	TRBV6-1	CASSRTHF	TGTGCCAGCAGTCGGACGCACTTT
.	few	TRBJ1-2	TRBV6-1	CASSEKPGVDNYGYTF	TGTGCCAGCAGTGAAAAGCCCGGGGTTGATAACTATGGCTACACCTTC
TRBD1	few	TRBJ1-6	TRBV6-1	CAIWTGLNSYNSPLHF	TGTGCCATCTGGACAGGCCTAAACTCCTATAATTCACCCCTCCACTTT
.	.	TRBJ1-6	TRBV20-1	CSARRGKDNSPLHF	TGCAGTGCCCGCCGGGGTAAGGATAATTCACCCCTCCACTTT
.	.	TRBJ2-5	TRBV7-6	CASSRIYGPGFETQYF	TGTGCTAGCAGCCGAATCTATGGGCCGGGGTTTGAGACCCAGTACTTC
.	once	TRBJ2-1	TRBV7-3	CASSPGVGGTEQFF	TGTGCCAGCAGCCCGGGGGTAGGGGGCACTGAGCAGTTCTTC
.	.	TRBJ1-1	TRBV12-3/TRBV12-4	CASSFQGSGAFF	TGTGCCAGCAGTTTCCAGGGGAGCGGAGCTTTCTTT
TRBD1	once	TRBJ2-7	TRBV7-9	CASSPYTGGWAYEQYF	TGTGCCAGCAGCCCTTATACAGGGGGATGGGCCTACGAGCAGTACTTC
.	.	TRBJ2-7	TRBV6-5	CASSLGHQNYEQYF	TGTGCCAGCAGTTTGGGACACCAGAACTACGAGCAGTACTTC
.	.	TRBJ2-2	TRBV11-1	CASSFSGSGELFF	TGTGCCAGCAGCTTCTCAGGGTCGGGGGAGCTGTTTTTT
.	few	TRBJ2-2	TRBV7-6	CASRIGSGNTGELFF	TGTGCTAGCAGGATCGGCAGCGGGAACACCGGGGAGCTGTTTTTT
TRBD2	.	TRBJ2-3	TRBV7-3	CASSPVAGGGDTQYF	TGTGCCAGCAGCCCCGTAGCGGGAGGAGGAGATACGCAGTATTTT
TRBD1	.	TRBJ2-7	TRBV10-3	CAISDGQGRSYEQYF	TGTGCCATCAGTGATGGACAGGGTAGGTCATACGAGCAGTACTTC
.	.	TRBJ2-2	TRBV7-2	CASSLVVTTGELFF	TGTGCCAGCAGCTTAGTAGTTACCACCGGGGAGCTGTTTTTT
TRBD2	.	TRBJ2-3	TRBV20-1	CSARAPTRDYQPLTQYF	TGCAGTGCTAGAGCCCCAACCCGGGACTACCAACCACTTACGCAGTATTTT
.	.	TRBJ1-4	TRBV20-1	CSAKTGPWDEKLFF	TGCAGTGCCAAGACGGGACCCTGGGATGAAAAACTGTTTTTT
TRBD1	.	TRBJ1-5	TRBV28	CASSLVTGASNQPQHF	TGTGCCAGCAGTTTAGTCACAGGGGCTAGCAATCAGCCCCAGCATTTT
.	.	TRBJ1-1	TRBV9	CASSVQQGNTEAFF	TGTGCCAGCAGCGTACAACAGGGGAACACTGAAGCTTTCTTT
.	.	TRBJ1-4	TRBV6-5	CASSYQYGEKLFF	TGTGCCAGCAGTTACCAGTATGGTGAAAAACTGTTTTTT
.	.	TRBJ1-4	TRBV20-1	CSARDRGRATNEKLFF	TGCAGTGCTAGAGACCGGGGTAGGGCGACTAATGAAAAACTGTTTTTT
.	.	TRBJ1-2	TRBV19	CASSDQGNGYTF	TGTGCCAGTAGTGACCAGGGTAATGGCTACACCTTC
.	.	TRBJ2-7	TRBV20-1	CSATGQKEEQYF	TGCAGTGCTACGGGACAAAAGGAAGAGCAGTACTTC
.	.	TRBJ2-1	TRBV7-3	CASSLFPHNEQFF	TGTGCCAGCAGCTTATTCCCCCACAATGAGCAGTTCTTC
TRBD1	.	TRBJ1-1	TRBV2	CASGGQVEFEAFF	TGTGCCAGCGGCGGACAGGTTGAATTTGAAGCTTTCTTT
.	.	TRBJ1-1	TRBV27	CASSLNGQTEAFF	TGTGCCAGCAGTTTAAATGGGCAGACTGAAGCTTTCTTT
TRBD2	.	TRBJ2-1	TRBV20-1	CSATTSLNEQFF	TGCAGTGCCACGACTAGCCTCAATGAGCAGTTCTTC
TRBD2	.	TRBJ2-7	TRBV10-1	CASSEGRGGLWEQYF	TGCGCCAGCAGTGAGGGCCGGGGGGGCCTATGGGAGCAGTACTTC
TRBD1	.	TRBJ2-7	TRBV6-1	CASSRTGGASYEQYF	TGTGCCAGCAGTAGAACAGGGGGCGCCTCCTACGAGCAGTACTTC
.	.	TRBJ2-5	TRBV7-6	CASSLPSDGQETQYF	TGTGCCAGCAGCTTGCCTTCGGACGGGCAAGAGACCCAGTACTTC
TRBD2	.	TRBJ2-3	TRBV20-1	CSAVGGGGNAILDTQYF	TGCAGTGCTGTCGGCGGGGGGGGCAACGCTATACTTGATACGCAGTATTTT
.	.	TRBJ2-3	TRBV7-6	CASSLALGSDGTDTQYF	TGTGCCAGCAGCTTAGCCTTGGGGTCAGATGGCACAGATACGCAGTATTTT
.	.	TRBJ2-1	TRBV11-3	CASSPLWSASYNEQFF	TGTGCCAGCAGCCCCCTCTGGTCTGCCTCCTACAATGAGCAGTTCTTC
.	.	TRBJ1-2	TRBV7-6	CASSQDLWDADYGYTF	TGTGCCAGCAGCCAAGATCTTTGGGACGCTGACTATGGCTACACCTTC
.	few	TRBJ1-2	TRBV6-5	CASSYAVGIPLGYTF	TGTGCCAGCAGTTACGCCGTAGGAATCCCTCTTGGCTACACCTTC
.	.	TRBJ1-6	TRBV30	CAWSVDRDSPLHF	TGTGCCTGGAGTGTGGATAGGGATTCACCCCTCCACTTT
.	once	TRBJ2-6	TRBV12-3/TRBV12-4	CASTLGGSGANVLTF	TGTGCCAGCACCCTTGGGGGCTCTGGGGCCAACGTCCTGACTTTC
.	.	TRBJ1-2	TRBV6-1	CASSPQSAVYGYTF	TGTGCCAGCAGTCCACAATCGGCAGTCTATGGCTACACCTTC
TRBD1	.	TRBJ1-1	TRBV15	CATSSGTGANTEAFF	TGTGCCACCAGCAGTGGGACAGGGGCGAACACTGAAGCTTTCTTT
.	.	TRBJ2-5	TRBV20-1	CSPKNNRQTQYF	TGCAGCCCAAAGAACAATAGGCAGACCCAGTACTTC
TRBD1	.	TRBJ1-5	TRBV7-3	CASSHIWTGIKPQHF	TGTGCCAGCAGCCACATTTGGACAGGAATTAAGCCCCAGCATTTT
.	.	TRBJ1-1	TRBV5-5	CASSWAQYGAFF	TGTGCCAGCAGCTGGGCGCAATACGGGGCTTTCTTT
.	few	TRBJ2-1	TRBV6-1	CATTSQGRYNEQFF	TGTGCCACCACCAGCCAGGGACGGTACAATGAGCAGTTCTTC
.	.	TRBJ2-7	TRBV7-9	CASSRRGSYEQYF	TGTGCCAGCAGCCGCAGGGGCTCCTACGAGCAGTACTTC
.	.	TRBJ2-5	TRBV6-2/TRBV6-3	CASSSPSPPTGRTPGKTQYF	TGTGCCAGCAGTTCACCGTCTCCCCCTACGGGCCGCACCCCCGGTAAGACCCAGTACTTC
.	.	TRBJ2-1	TRBV7-9	CASSPAKPGPSSYNEQFF	TGTGCCAGTAGCCCCGCCAAACCGGGACCGAGCTCCTACAATGAGCAGTTCTTC
.	.	TRBJ2-3	TRBV20-1	CSALVGGPTDTQYF	TGCAGTGCATTAGTCGGGGGGCCCACAGATACGCAGTATTTT
.	.	TRBJ1-1	TRBV5-3	CASSLVGRGNTEAFF	TGTGCCAGCAGCTTGGTTGGACGGGGTAACACTGAAGCTTTCTTT
.	.	TRBJ2-3	TRBV27	CASSSTNSDTQYF	TGTGCCAGCAGTTCGACTAATTCAGATACGCAGTATTTT
.	.	TRBJ1-1	TRBV20-1	CSAWALSEDTEAFF	TGCAGTGCTTGGGCTCTTTCTGAAGACACTGAAGCTTTCTTT